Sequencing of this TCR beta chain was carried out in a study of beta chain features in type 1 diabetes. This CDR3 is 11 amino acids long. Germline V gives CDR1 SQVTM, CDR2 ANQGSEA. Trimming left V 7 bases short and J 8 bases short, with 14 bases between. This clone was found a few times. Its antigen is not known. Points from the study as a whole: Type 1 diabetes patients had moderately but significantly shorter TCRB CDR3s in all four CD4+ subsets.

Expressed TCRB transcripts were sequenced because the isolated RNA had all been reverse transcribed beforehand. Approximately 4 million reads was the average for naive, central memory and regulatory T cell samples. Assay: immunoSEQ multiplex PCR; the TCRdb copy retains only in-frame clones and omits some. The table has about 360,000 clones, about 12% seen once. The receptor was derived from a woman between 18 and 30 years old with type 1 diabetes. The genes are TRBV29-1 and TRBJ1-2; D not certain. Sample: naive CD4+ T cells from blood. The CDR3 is CSAPTTGGYTF. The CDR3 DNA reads TGCAGCGCGCCCACGACGGGGGGCTACACCTTC.